This is a list of T cell receptor beta chains from one sample in a study of cytomegalovirus exposure and HLA in healthy donors. TCRdb's copy holds only in-frame clones and misses some; the assay was immunoSEQ multiplex PCR. The profile shows 100,000 to 150,000 clones, 81% of them singletons. Sequenced material: PBMCs. These receptors were obtained from a man between 18 and 35 years old in good health and CMV-seronegative. The CDR3 runs from the conserved cysteine through the conserved F or W. A row's size may be missing; if present it is once, few, many or a size class.

j_gene | abundance | v_gene | CDR3aa
TRBJ1-4 | - | TRBV9 | CASSADWDEGTNEKLFF
TRBJ2-2 | - | TRBV2 | CASRGTPNTGELFF
TRBJ2-1 | - | TRBV5-6 | CASSFVGQDNNEQFF
TRBJ1-1 | - | TRBV9 | CASSDQGDEAFF
TRBJ2-2 | - | TRBV5-1 | CASSSGQLTNTGELFF
TRBJ1-2 | - | TRBV9 | CASSVAVGAPYGYTF
TRBJ1-5 | - | TRBV7-9 | CASSPSGNQPQHF
TRBJ2-7 | - | TRBV7-2 | CASSSPTRRGHEQYF
TRBJ2-5 | - | TRBV6-5 | CASASPGETQYF
TRBJ2-6 | - | TRBV9 | CASSVEAYSGANVLTF
TRBJ2-7 | - | TRBV19 | CASSITASGGWEQYF
TRBJ1-2 | - | TRBV27 | CASSLSGSYGYTF
TRBJ1-2 | - | TRBV14 | CASSQGNRVGYTF
TRBJ2-5 | - | TRBV6-5 | CASSLRGTQYF
TRBJ2-5 | - | TRBV10-3 | CAIKTNQETQYF
TRBJ2-7 | once | TRBV6-5 | CASSFRDRFDEQYF